Following are 28 T cell receptor beta chains from one sample sequenced in a study of cytomegalovirus exposure and HLA in healthy donors. The PCR was carried out with 60 Vbeta primers and 13 Jbeta primers. The table came from immunoSEQ multiplex PCR; TCRdb's copy has only in-frame clones and leaves some out. Seen here are about 210,000 clones, approximately 80% observed once, and the top ten hold 3.4%. Sequenced sample: PBMCs. These receptors originate from a man in his forties in good health and CMV-seropositive.

In the case of this clone: At the DNA level, this CDR3 is encoded by other sequences in the same sample as well. V usage is TRBV9 and J usage is TRBJ1-1; the match to TRBD1 covers 7 bases. The trim removed 1 base at V and 11 bases at J, leaving 8 bases unmatched. The CDR3 extends over 13 amino acids. Per the germline V gene, CDR1 is SGDLS and CDR2 is YYNGEE. CDR3 nucleotide sequence: TGTGCCAGCAGCGTAAGACAGGGAGGAGAGGCTTTCTTT. The encoded protein is CASSVRQGGEAFF.

In its sample, this clone was seen once. The chain joins TRBV5-1 to TRBJ2-7; a possible D gene is TRBD1 (5 bases). Trimming pared 3 bases from V and 3 bases from J, leaving 7 bases between. The CDR3 has 12 amino acids. CDR1 is SGHRS, CDR2 YFSETQ, per germline. CDR3 in DNA: TGCGCCAGCAGCTCAGGGTACTACGAGCAGTACTTC. This gives the protein CASSSGYYEQYF.

This clone turned up a few times. This chain's CDR3 is CASSRDSRVSPLHF. CDR3 coding DNA: TGCGCCAGCAGTCGGGACAGCCGGGTTTCACCCCTCCACTTT. The chain is built from TRBV10-2 and TRBJ1-6; the match to TRBD1 covers 7 bases. The CDR3 runs to 14 residues. Germline CDR1 WSHSY, CDR2 SAAADI. V lost 5 bases to trimming and J lost 9 bases; unmatched junction nucleotides: 7.

This chain links TRBV6-1 with TRBJ2-1; 9 nucleotides align to TRBD1. The CDR3 loop spans 14 amino acids. The V gene end was trimmed by 6 bases and the J gene end by 6 bases; junction bases not matched to a gene: 6. The V gene's germline CDR1 is MNHNS and CDR2 SASEGT. The CDR3 here is CASSPGTGFNEQFF. The DNA for the CDR3 is TGTGCCAGCAGCCCCGGGACAGGGTTCAATGAGCAGTTCTTC.

The chain couples TRBV18 to TRBJ1-3, with D perhaps TRBD1 (5 bases). Germline CDR1 reads KGHSH; CDR2 reads LQKENI. The CDR3 sequence is 17 residues long. V was shortened by 1 base and J by 0 bases, with 13 bases between the two germline ends. The CDR3: CASSPRGMGLSGNTIYF. DNA of the CDR3: TGTGCCAGCTCACCACGGGGCATGGGCCTCTCTGGAAACACCATATATTTT.

The chain links TRBV30 to TRBJ1-2, with 7 bases matching TRBD1. From germline, CDR1 is GTSNPN and CDR2 SVGIG (reference sequence). The CDR3 runs 13 residues. Unmatched junction bases numbered 13, after V lost 7 bases and J lost 8 bases. As DNA, the CDR3 is TGTGCCTCCATACGGCAGGGGGTGACAGGCTACACCTTC. This translates into CASIRQGVTGYTF.

This rearrangement joins TRBV2 to TRBJ1-1, with D possibly matching TRBD1 (5 bases). Trimming cost V 7 bases and J 4 bases, with 19 bases left between them. CDR3 length: 15 amino acids. Germline V CDR1 and CDR2: SNHLY, FYNNEI. CDR3 DNA sequence: TGTGCCAGCACCCCGGGGGAGCCTCGGATCACTGAAGCTTTCTTT. Translating gives CASTPGEPRITEAFF.

J is TRBJ1-2 and V is TRBV2; 9 nucleotides agree with TRBD1. V was clipped by 5 bases and J by 2 bases; unmatched bases: 9. The V gene's germline CDR1 is SNHLY and CDR2 FYNNEI. CDR3 size: 16 residues. The CDR3 DNA reads as TGTGCCAGCAGTTCCTTCGGGACAGGGTCAAACTATGGCTACACCTTC. It is translated as CASSSFGTGSNYGYTF. The variable domain in full, completed from reference TRBV2 and TRBJ1-2, reads EPEVTQTPSHQVTQMGQEVILRCVPISNHLYFYWYRQILGQKVEFLVSFYNNEISEKSEIFDDQFSVERPDGSNFTLKIRSTKLEDSAMYFCASSSFGTGSNYGYTFGSGTRLTVV.

This clone was recorded once. This chain connects TRBV4-2 to TRBJ2-1; 8 bases line up with TRBD2. Trimming took 0 bases from V and 4 from J; bases not matched to a gene: 5. The germline V gene has CDR1 LGHNA and CDR2 YNFKEQ. This CDR3 has 16 amino acids. The CDR3 DNA reads as TGTGCCAGCAGCCAAGATCTTAGCGGGGAATACAATGAGCAGTTCTTC. This gives the protein CASSQDLSGEYNEQFF.

V usage is TRBV30 and J usage is TRBJ2-3; D possibly corresponds to TRBD2 (7 bases). This CDR3 spans 15 amino acids. V gave up 3 bases and J gave up 1 base, with 14 bases separating them. CDR1 is GTSNPN and CDR2 is SVGIG in the germline V gene (reference sequence). As DNA, the CDR3 is TGTGCCTGGAGGAGGGGGGGGCTTCGCACAGATACGCAGTATTTT. Translating gives CAWRRGGLRTDTQYF.

The chain has TRBV27 and TRBJ2-7, with 8 positions matching TRBD2. The CDR3 extends over 15 amino acids. J gave up 0 bases and V 2 bases, and 3 bases lay outside the gene matches. Per the germline V gene, CDR1 is MNHEY and CDR2 is SMNVEV (reference sequence). This CDR3 reads CASSLGAGGSYEQYF. Here the CDR3 DNA reads TGTGCCAGCAGTTTAGGCGCGGGAGGCTCCTACGAGCAGTACTTC.

This rearrangement joins TRBV15 to TRBJ1-6; a possible D gene is TRBD1 (6 bases). CDR1 is LNHNV and CDR2 is YYDKDF in the germline V gene (reference sequence). The germline V and J ends were trimmed by 3 bases and 7 bases, with 19 bases remaining between them. This CDR3 is built from 17 residues. This CDR3 reads CATSRLVYRAKNSPLHF. The CDR3 DNA is TGTGCCACCAGCAGGTTGGTCTACAGGGCCAAAAATTCACCCCTCCACTTT.

A few counts support this clone. V usage is TRBV25-1 and J usage is TRBJ2-7; 10 bases are shared with TRBD2. The trim removed 5 bases at V and 0 bases at J, leaving 10 bases unmatched. From germline, CDR1 is MGHDK and CDR2 SYGVNS. The CDR3 is made up of 17 amino acids. CDR3 sequence (DNA): TGTGCCAGCAGTTCTCCCCTTGGACTAGCGGACTCCTACGAGCAGTACTTC. Protein: CASSSPLGLADSYEQYF.

The chain links TRBV7-3 to TRBJ2-7; perhaps TRBD1 as D (6 bases). V lost 5 bases to trimming and J lost 2 bases, with 10 bases between them. Germline V gene sequence: CDR1 SGHTA, CDR2 FQGTGA. This CDR3 comprises 13 residues. CDR3 nucleotide sequence: TGTGCCAGCAGCCGGGACATAACCTACGAGCAGTACTTC. It yields the protein CASSRDITYEQYF.

This sequence joins TRBV2 and TRBJ2-4; D may be TRBD1 (5 bases). Germline CDR1 reads SNHLY; CDR2 reads FYNNEI. This CDR3 is 14 amino acids long. Trimming stripped 4 bases from V and 0 bases from J, with 7 bases between. The DNA of the CDR3 is TGTGCCAGCAGTGGCCAGGGAGCCAAAAACATTCAGTACTTC. It yields the protein CASSGQGAKNIQYF.

The rearrangement links TRBV28 to TRBJ2-2; TRBD2 matches at 13 bases. CDR1 and CDR2 (germline): MDHEN, SYDVKM. The CDR3 is 18 amino acids. With 3 bases clipped from V and 3 bases from J, the junction kept 7 bases outside the gene matches. CDR3 in DNA: TGTGCCAGCAGTTTGACCCTTGGACTAGCGGGAGACACCGGGGAGCTGTTTTTT. As protein: CASSLTLGLAGDTGELFF.

This clone has a handful of counts. The CDR3 coding sequence is TGTGCCAGCAGCTTTGGAGGGGGCGGCGAGCAGTACTTC. Its protein product is CASSFGGGGEQYF. The chain is built from TRBV7-3 and TRBJ2-7, with D perhaps matching TRBD1 (7 bases). CDR1 and CDR2 (germline): SGHTA, FQGTGA. The germline V and J ends were trimmed by 3 bases and 6 bases, with 12 bases remaining between them. The CDR3 extends over 13 amino acids.

The V and J genes are TRBV6-6 and TRBJ2-1; possibly TRBD2 for D (7 bases). Deletions cut 8 bases from V and 0 bases from J, with 11 bases between. The CDR3 sequence is 14 residues long. Germline CDR1 is MNHNY and CDR2 is SVGAGI (reference sequence). In DNA, the CDR3 is TGTGCCAGCGGGGGCGGGAGCTCCTACAATGAGCAGTTCTTC. Translating it yields CASGGGSSYNEQFF.

This clone was seen only a few times. The gene calls are TRBV20-1 and TRBJ1-1, with D unclear. Germline V gene sequence: CDR1 DFQATT, CDR2 SNEGSKA (reference sequence). V was shortened by 1 base and J by 5 bases, with 5 bases between the two germline ends. The CDR3 has 11 residues. The CDR3 reads CSARGRTEAFF. CDR3 bases: TGCAGTGCTAGAGGGAGGACTGAAGCTTTCTTT.

The chain has TRBV27 and TRBJ2-5; 9 nucleotides line up with TRBD2. V trimming: 6 bases; J trimming: 4 bases; junction bases outside the gene matches: 9. Germline CDR1 reads MNHEY; CDR2 reads SMNVEV (reference sequence). The CDR3 totals 15 residues. The CDR3 nucleotides read TGTGCCAGCAGAGGGGGCGGGGGGGCATTAGAGACCCAGTACTTC. Its translation is CASRGGGGALETQYF.

J is TRBJ2-3 and V is TRBV6-5; possible D gene TRBD2, 6 bases. Germline values: CDR1 MNHEY, CDR2 SVGAGI. The CDR3 is made up of 14 amino acids. Trimming took off 8 bases at V and 6 bases at J, with 18 bases between the two ends. The CDR3 spells CASWGGWSGDTQYF. For the CDR3, the DNA is TGTGCCAGCTGGGGCGGGTGGAGCGGGGATACGCAGTATTTT.

The gene calls are TRBV7-7 and TRBJ2-3; 9 nucleotides match TRBD1. CDR3 length: 15 residues. Germline trimming cut 5 bases from V and 2 bases from J; bases unmatched to any gene: 5. Germline CDR1 SSHAT, CDR2 FNYEAQ (reference sequence). CDR3: CASSAGTGYTDTQYF. Written as DNA, the CDR3 is TGTGCCAGCAGCGCCGGGACAGGGTACACAGATACGCAGTATTTT. Filled out from reference TRBV7-7 and TRBJ2-3, the complete variable domain reads GAGVSQSPRYKVTKRGQDVTLRCDPISSHATLYWYQQALGQGPEFLTYFNYEAQPDKSGLPSDRFSAERPEGSISTLTIQRTEQRDSAMYRCASSAGTGYTDTQYFGPGTRLTVL.

The chain couples TRBV5-4 to TRBJ2-5; D perhaps matches TRBD2 (6 bases). This CDR3 spans 14 amino acids. Germline values: CDR1 SGHNT, CDR2 YYREEE (reference sequence). V was shortened by 4 bases and J by 11 bases, with 21 bases between the two germline ends. The CDR3 region is CASSPGPPPREQYF. CDR3 nucleotides: TGTGCCAGCAGCCCCGGGCCCCCTCCTCGGGAGCAGTACTTC.

This chain connects TRBV9 to TRBJ2-3, with 9 bases matching TRBD2. CDR3 size: 15 residues. Germline V gene sequence: CDR1 SGDLS, CDR2 YYNGEE. V was pared by 7 bases and J by 6 bases, with 12 bases of the junction left unmatched. This chain's CDR3 is CASARTAGGRDTQYF. DNA for the CDR3: TGTGCCAGCGCCCGGACAGCGGGAGGTCGGGATACGCAGTATTTT.

Only one count was recorded for this clone. V gene TRBV27 combines with J gene TRBJ1-5, with 7 bases lining up with TRBD1. The germline CDR1 and CDR2 sequences are MNHEY and SMNVEV (reference sequence). V lost 6 bases, J lost 9 bases, and 17 bases stayed unmatched. CDR3 size: 16 residues. CDR3 protein: CASRLTGDSFVRPQHF. DNA for the CDR3: TGTGCCAGCAGACTAACCGGGGACAGCTTCGTGCGGCCCCAGCATTTT.

The gene calls are TRBV12-5 and TRBJ2-6; D is undetermined. The germline V gene encodes CDR1 LGHNT and CDR2 FRNRAP. This CDR3 contains 15 residues. V was trimmed by 3 bases and J by 2 bases, leaving 8 bases between them. This CDR3 is CASGFGGTGANVLTF. In nucleotides, the CDR3 is TGTGCTAGTGGTTTTGGCGGTACTGGGGCCAACGTCCTGACTTTC.

The sample holds one count of this clone. The chain carries TRBV23-1 and TRBJ1-1, with a weak D call TRBD1 (5 bases). TRBV23-1 is an ORF, and what it does is uncertain. The length of the CDR3 is 16 residues. V shed 0 bases and J shed 4 bases, with 15 bases lying between them. CDR3 protein: CASSQSLAGRSTEAFF. DNA of the CDR3: TGCGCCAGCAGTCAATCGCTGGCAGGGAGGAGCACTGAAGCTTTCTTT.

This clone was detected once. The gene calls are TRBV7-9 and TRBJ2-3, with 7 bases identical to TRBD2. Looked up from germline, CDR1 is SEHNR and CDR2 is FQNEAQ (reference sequence). With V trimmed by 10 bases and J by 4 bases, 11 bases remained unmatched. The CDR3 is 14 amino acids. Here the CDR3 DNA reads TGTGCCACCGTCGGGGGGTGGGAGGCAGATACGCAGTATTTT. This encodes CATVGGWEADTQYF.